These T cell receptor beta chains were read from a single sample in a study of CD8 T cells in Susac syndrome. TCRdb used MiXCR to reprocess the immunoSEQ multiplex PCR reads, holding one entry per CDR3 protein. The sample has 130,000 or so distinct CDR3 sequences, roughly 80% seen once. The sequenced sample consisted of CD8+ T cells from PBMCs. These receptors were obtained from a human donor with multiple sclerosis. Both conserved end residues are part of each CDR3. Each record gives: V gene, J gene, D gene, clone size, CDR3 DNA, CDR3 protein. A D gene is named only where the DNA matches it firmly. Expanded clones are given a class, and other clones once, few, many or no size at all.

TRBV4-1	TRBJ2-3	.	.	TGCGCCAGCAGCCAAGATCTGGGAGATACGCAGTATTTT	CASSQDLGDTQYF
TRBV4-1	TRBJ1-1	.	.	TGCGCCAGCAGCCAAGCAGAACCCCCTGGGCTCGCTGAAGCTTTCTTT	CASSQAEPPGLAEAFF
TRBV27	TRBJ2-1	.	once	TGTGCCAGCAGCCCGTGGGGCGATGAGCAGTTCTTC	CASSPWGDEQFF
TRBV13	TRBJ1-5	.	.	TGTGCCAGCAGCCTAGGAGGGAGTGGGGTTCAGCCCCAGCATTTT	CASSLGGSGVQPQHF
TRBV3-1	TRBJ2-2	TRBD2	.	TGTGCCCCGGGACTAGCGGGAGGGCCAATGGACACCGGGGAGCTGTTTTTT	CAPGLAGGPMDTGELFF
TRBV5-1	TRBJ2-5	.	.	TGCGCCAGCAGCTTGATTTTCCAGGGAGAGACCCAGTACTTC	CASSLIFQGETQYF
TRBV12-3/TRBV12-4	TRBJ2-2	.	.	TGTGCCAGCAGCTCTCGGGGGGCCGCCGGGGAGCTGTTTTTT	CASSSRGAAGELFF
TRBV15	TRBJ1-2	.	once	TGTGCCACCAGCAGGGCCCGGGACCGCAAAAACGGGGGCTACACCTTC	CATSRARDRKNGGYTF
TRBV12-5	TRBJ2-2	TRBD1	.	TGTGCTAGTGGGACAGGGGGTATCGGGGAGCTGTTTTTT	CASGTGGIGELFF
TRBV7-9	TRBJ1-2	TRBD1	.	TGTGCCAGCAGCTTAGGGGCGACAGGGTTCGATGGCTACACCTTC	CASSLGATGFDGYTF
TRBV7-6	TRBJ2-7	.	few	TGTGCCAGCAGCTCTAACACTAGGACCGAGCAGTACTTC	CASSSNTRTEQYF
TRBV20-1	TRBJ2-2	.	.	TGCAGTGCTAGAGGTGGGCAGGGGTACACCGGGGAGCTGTTTTTT	CSARGGQGYTGELFF
TRBV6-2/TRBV6-3	TRBJ2-4	.	few	TGTGCCAGCAGTTACTCGAGCGGTCGGATACTAGCCAAAAACATTCAGTACTTC	CASSYSSGRILAKNIQYF
TRBV6-2/TRBV6-3	TRBJ1-5	.	.	TGTGCCAGCGGTGCTCCCGGGAGCTACAATCAGCCCCAGCATTTT	CASGAPGSYNQPQHF
TRBV4-3	TRBJ1-4	TRBD1	.	TGCGCCAGCAGCCCCGGGGGCGCCAGGGGGAATGAAAAACTGTTTTTT	CASSPGGARGNEKLFF
TRBV13	TRBJ2-1	TRBD2	.	TGTGCCAGCAGCCCGACTAGCGGGGCTTACAATGAGCAGTTCTTC	CASSPTSGAYNEQFF
TRBV21-1	TRBJ1-2	.	.	TGTGCCAGCAGCGAGAGACAGGGACACTATGGCTACACCTTC	CASSERQGHYGYTF
TRBV19	TRBJ1-1	.	.	TGTGCCAGTAGGATTACAGGGCTGGAAGCTTTCTTT	CASRITGLEAFF
TRBV5-5	TRBJ1-5	.	.	TGTGCCAGCAGCTTCGGACAAATAAGGGGATATCAGCCCCAGCATTTT	CASSFGQIRGYQPQHF
TRBV6-1	TRBJ1-1	.	.	TGTGCCAGCAGTGAAGCGCCGGGGGCTGAAGCTTTCTTT	CASSEAPGAEAFF
TRBV2	TRBJ1-1	.	.	TGTGCCAGCAGAACCAGGAACACTGAAGCTTTCTTT	CASRTRNTEAFF
TRBV19	TRBJ2-1	.	.	TGTGCCAGTAGTATCGGGGACACATACAATGAGCAGTTCTTC	CASSIGDTYNEQFF
TRBV7-6	TRBJ2-2	TRBD1	.	TGTGCCAGCAGCCTCAAGACAGGGTGGTCTGGGGAGCTGTTTTTT	CASSLKTGWSGELFF
TRBV7-8	TRBJ2-5	.	few	TGTGCCAGCAGCTTAGCCCGGGATGGGGGCCAGGAGACCCAGTACTTC	CASSLARDGGQETQYF
TRBV3-1	TRBJ2-7	TRBD1	.	TGTGCCAGCAGCCCTCGACAGGGCTTGGGTTCGGGCGAGCAGTACTTC	CASSPRQGLGSGEQYF
TRBV5-1	TRBJ1-2	.	few	TGCGCCAGCAGCTGGACGGATAACTATGGCTACACCTTC	CASSWTDNYGYTF
TRBV12-3/TRBV12-4	TRBJ1-1	TRBD1	.	TGTACCAGCATCCCAGGGGGATTCACTGAAGCTTTCTTT	CTSIPGGFTEAFF
TRBV7-2	TRBJ2-1	TRBD2	.	TGTGCCAGCAGCTTTCTAGCGGGAGTACTGGATGAGCAGTTCTTC	CASSFLAGVLDEQFF
TRBV19	TRBJ2-1	TRBD2	.	TGTGCCAGTAGTATAACTACTAGCGGGAGTGCCAATGAGCAGTTCTTC	CASSITTSGSANEQFF
TRBV3-1	TRBJ2-1	TRBD2	.	TGTGCCAGCAGCCAAGACCCGCCAGCGGGAGGGTCAGATGAGCAGTTCTTC	CASSQDPPAGGSDEQFF
TRBV27	TRBJ1-6	TRBD1	.	TGTGCCAGCAACCCGGGTCCCGGGACAGGCCTAAATTCACCCCTCCACTTT	CASNPGPGTGLNSPLHF
TRBV7-9	TRBJ1-2	.	few	TGTGCCAGCAGCTTAGACGGAGGTGTGTATGGCTACACCTTC	CASSLDGGVYGYTF
TRBV6-1	TRBJ1-4	.	.	TGTGCCAGCAGGGATCCAGGCGGAATAGGGGAAAAACTGTTTTTT	CASRDPGGIGEKLFF
TRBV4-1	TRBJ2-7	.	.	TGCGCCAGCAGCCAAGGGGAAGACGAGCAGTACTTC	CASSQGEDEQYF
TRBV12-3/TRBV12-4	TRBJ2-5	.	.	TGTGCCAGCAGTGGGACGTACCAAGAGACCCAGTACTTC	CASSGTYQETQYF
TRBV27	TRBJ1-2	.	.	TGTGCCAGCACGAACAGCCTCTTCTATGGCTACACCTTC	CASTNSLFYGYTF
TRBV19	TRBJ1-1	TRBD1	.	TGTGCCAGTCACAGGGGTGGAGGAACTGAAGCTTTCTTT	CASHRGGGTEAFF